This TCR beta chain was sequenced during a study of T cell responses to AZD1222 COVID-19 vaccine. Study-level results: Among vaccine-associated CD4 TCRs, coverage spanned spike, with dominance at 160-218 and 743-854.

CDR1 and CDR2 from the germline V gene are MNHEY and SMNVEV (reference sequence). The CDR3 covers 17 residues. V lost 1 base to trimming and J lost 0 bases; unmatched junction nucleotides: 4. TCRdb keeps only in-frame clones here, not all; method: immunoSEQ multiplex PCR. The sample includes more than 75,000 clones, approximately 90% of them seen just once. Regarding this clone: Its antigen remains unidentified.

This sequence originates from an adult who received the AZD1222 COVID-19 vaccine. The chain joins TRBV27 to TRBJ2-2; TRBD1 agrees at 8 bases. Material: peripheral blood, obtained 28 days after the second AZD1222 dose. The CDR3 bases are TGTGCCAGCAGTTTATTGACAGGGGATCCGAACACCGGGGAGCTGTTTTTT. Amino acids: CASSLLTGDPNTGELFF.